This T cell receptor (beta chain) originates from a study of blood T cell repertoires in COVID-19. Study information: PBMCs, B-cell-depleted T cells, or T cells were the source of the cDNA or gDNA that made up the material.

Trimming stripped 1 base from V and 0 bases from J, with 9 bases between. In germline, CDR1 is LGHNA, CDR2 YSLEER. The CDR3 runs to 15 residues. Profiling relied on immunoSEQ multiplex PCR, and the TCRdb table lists in-frame clones only, not all of them. The sample records 200,000 to 250,000 clones, about 90% being singletons. In terms of age and location, participants ranged from about 18 to 100 years and lived in about two dozen US areas. Cohort placement rested on clinical history that participants reported themselves. This clone appeared a few times. Sequenced input: PBMCs or T cells enriched from blood (not recorded which). This clonotype originated in a man between 25 and 39 years old who had recovered from COVID-19. The chain links TRBV4-3 to TRBJ1-2; D gene uncertain. DNA of the CDR3: TGCGCCAGCAGCCAAGGACAAATCACTAACTATGGCTACACCTTC. It is translated as CASSQGQITNYGYTF.